The 20 T cell receptor beta chains below were found in one sample sequenced in a study of T cell repertoires in cytomegalovirus infection. TCRdb independently ran MiXCR on the reads; one entry per CDR3 protein. Of hundreds of thousands of distinct CDR3 sequences in the sample, roughly a third were seen once. Specimen: PBMCs. All receptors come from a human donor in good health (CMV status not recorded). Some clones in this sample may be carry-over from other donors' samples.

There are a few counts of this clonotype. The V and J genes are TRBV6-5 and TRBJ2-7, with TRBD2 as a possible D gene (6 bases). V shed 11 bases and J shed 4 bases, with 9 bases lying between them. Per the germline V gene, CDR1 is MNHEY and CDR2 is SVGAGI. This CDR3 has 10 residues. CDR3 region: CARRGYEQYF. The CDR3, as DNA: TGTGCCCGGAGGGGATACGAGCAGTACTTC.

About this clonotype itself: This could be a read error, since a much larger clone is one nucleotide away. DNA for the CDR3: TGTGCCAGCAGCTTATTGGCGACTAGTGGCTACACCTTC. Protein sequence: CASSLLATSGYTF. The V and J genes are TRBV7-2 and TRBJ1-2; D remains ambiguous. Trimming pared 2 bases from V and 7 bases from J, leaving 11 bases between. The CDR3 is 13 amino acids. Germline loops: CDR1 SGHTA, CDR2 FQGNSA.

There are many counts of this clonotype. The rearrangement uses TRBV6-6 and TRBJ1-1, with D perhaps matching TRBD1 (5 bases). The CDR3 spans 16 residues. Trimming pared 2 bases from V and 0 bases from J, leaving 13 bases between. Germline CDR1 reads MNHNY; CDR2 reads SVGAGI (reference sequence). As DNA, the CDR3 is TGTGCCAGCAGTTACGCCCAGGACAATCTGAACACTGAAGCTTTCTTT. It codes for CASSYAQDNLNTEAFF.

This clonotype occurred a few times. V and J are TRBV10-3 and TRBJ2-1; 7 bases agree with TRBD2. The CDR3 consists of 13 residues. Losses at the gene ends were 2 bases for V and 7 bases for J; bases not matched to a gene: 2. Germline V gene data show CDR1 as ENHRY and CDR2 as SYGVKD. The CDR3 sequence is CAISETSANEQFF. The CDR3 region has the DNA TGTGCCATCAGTGAGACTAGCGCGAATGAGCAGTTCTTC.

The chain couples TRBV7-6 to TRBJ1-1, with TRBD1 as a possible D gene (5 bases). This CDR3 comprises 16 residues. CDR1 is SGHVS and CDR2 is FNYEAQ in the germline V gene. V lost 1 base and J lost 1, with 13 bases in between. The CDR3 nucleotides are TGTGCCAGCAGCTTAGTAGAACAGGCTCCGAACACTGAAGCTTTCTTT. It translates to CASSLVEQAPNTEAFF. The variable domain in full, with the rest retrieved from reference TRBV7-6 and TRBJ1-1, is GAGVSQSPRYKVTKRGQDVALRCDPISGHVSLYWYRQALGQGPEFLTYFNYEAQQDKSGLPNDRFSAERPEGSISTLTIQRTEQRDSAMYRCASSLVEQAPNTEAFFGQGTRLTVV.

Turning to this clonotype: One end of the junction is discordant with germline, which a read error may explain. This chain joins TRBV30 and TRBJ2-7; D might be TRBD1 or TRBD2, each matching 5 bases. The CDR3 length is 14 residues. Looked up from germline, CDR1 is GTSNPN and CDR2 is SVGIG (reference sequence). CDR3 loop: CAGSFRSGLHEQYF. The DNA for the CDR3 is TGTGCCGGGAGTTTCAGGTCGGGGCTTCACGAGCAGTACTTC.

There are a few counts of this clonotype. The chain couples TRBV7-9 to TRBJ1-4; possibly TRBD1 for D (6 bases). The CDR3 covers 15 residues. With 0 bases removed from V and 8 bases from J, the gap between germline ends came to 13 bases. The germline gives CDR1 SEHNR, CDR2 FQNEAQ (reference sequence). CDR3: CASSLASRGGEKLFF. The CDR3 bases are TGTGCCAGCAGCTTAGCCAGCAGGGGAGGCGAAAAACTGTTTTTT.

The sample holds a few counts of this clonotype. V gene TRBV15 combines with J gene TRBJ1-3; D gene unclear. V lost 0 bases and J 7 bases, leaving 10 bases between the germline ends. The CDR3 covers 14 residues. Germline assignment: CDR1 LNHNV and CDR2 YYDKDF (reference sequence). Here the CDR3 reads CATSRDLGTNTIYF. The CDR3 coding sequence is TGTGCCACCAGCAGAGATCTGGGCACGAACACCATATATTTT.

The chain recombines TRBV7-8 with TRBJ1-1; a weak D match, TRBD1 (5 bases). V gave up 1 base and J gave up 1 base, with 13 bases separating them. The CDR3 length is 16 residues. CDR1 is SGHVS, CDR2 FQNEAQ, per germline. CDR3 nucleotide sequence: TGTGCCAGCAGCTTAGGTTCGGTAGGGACGAACACTGAAGCTTTCTTT. It is translated as CASSLGSVGTNTEAFF. Variable domain in full (rest from reference TRBV7-8 and TRBJ1-1): GAGVSQSPRYKVAKRGQDVALRCDPISGHVSLFWYQQALGQGPEFLTYFQNEAQLDKSGLPSDRFFAERPEGSVSTLKIQRTQQEDSAVYLCASSLGSVGTNTEAFFGQGTRLTVV.

V gene TRBV6-1 combines with J gene TRBJ2-7; no clear D. The germline V gene has CDR1 MNHNS and CDR2 SASEGT. Trimming took off 7 bases at V and 2 bases at J, with 12 bases between the two ends. This CDR3 has 13 residues. For the CDR3, the DNA is TGTGCCAGCAAGTATTACGTTACCTACGAGCAGTACTTC. This translates into CASKYYVTYEQYF.

This clonotype has a count of ten or more. The J gene is TRBJ2-7, the V gene TRBV7-2, with 7 bases that match TRBD1. V was pared by 2 bases and J by 2 bases, with 6 bases of the junction left unmatched. The CDR3 contains 15 residues. Per germline, CDR1 SGHTA and CDR2 FQGNSA. The CDR3 coding sequence is TGTGCCAGCAGCTTATCGAGACAGGGACCCTACGAGCAGTACTTC. Its protein product is CASSLSRQGPYEQYF.

This clonotype showed up just a few times. The J gene is TRBJ2-1, the V gene TRBV7-2; D is ambiguous. V was shortened by 1 base and J by 10 bases, with 5 bases between the two germline ends. Germline V gene data show CDR1 as SGHTA and CDR2 as FQGNSA. The CDR3 runs to 11 residues. The CDR3 DNA is TGTGCCAGCAGCTTAGAGAAGGAGCAGTTCTTC. It yields the protein CASSLEKEQFF.

The genes are TRBV28 and TRBJ2-2; TRBD2 matches 12 bases. V gave up 2 bases and J gave up 6 bases; unmatched junction bases: 7. Germline CDR1 MDHEN, CDR2 SYDVKM. The CDR3 runs 17 residues. Here the CDR3 reads CASSLSLAGGLAGELFF. CDR3 in DNA: TGTGCCAGCAGTTTAAGTCTAGCGGGAGGGCTTGCCGGGGAGCTGTTTTTT.

The chain recombines TRBV30 with TRBJ1-2; the D is unclear. The CDR3 has 14 amino acids. Germline loops: CDR1 GTSNPN, CDR2 SVGIG (reference sequence). The V end was cut by 0 bases, the J end by 2 bases, with 10 bases between. The CDR3 region is CAWSVRRGNYGYTF. Here the CDR3 DNA reads TGTGCCTGGAGTGTACGGCGAGGGAACTATGGCTACACCTTC.

The sample holds many counts of this clonotype. This chain uses TRBV29-1 with TRBJ1-5, with D maybe TRBD1 (5 bases). Germline values: CDR1 SQVTM, CDR2 ANQGSEA. CDR3 size: 14 residues. Trimming removed 1 base at V and 7 bases at J, with 14 bases between. CDR3 sequence reads: CSVEVSGSGQPQHF. The CDR3 DNA sequence: TGCAGCGTTGAAGTATCAGGGTCGGGCCAGCCCCAGCATTTT.

The chain is built from TRBV12-3 or TRBV12-4 and TRBJ2-7; D remains unclear. V shed 2 bases and J shed 5 bases, with 10 bases lying between them. The CDR3 runs 13 residues. The CDR3 DNA sequence: TGTGCCAGCAGTTTAAACGGGTTCGACGAGCAGTACTTC. Translating gives CASSLNGFDEQYF.

The rearrangement uses TRBV12-3 or TRBV12-4 and TRBJ2-2; D not certain. The ends were cut back, 3 bases at V and 11 bases at J, with 10 bases in the middle. The CDR3 has 12 residues. The CDR3 DNA is TGTGCCAGCAGTTTCCAACAGTTAGAGCTGTTTTTT. As protein: CASSFQQLELFF.

The genes are TRBV4-1 and TRBJ2-7; D not certain. V lost 4 bases, J lost 3 bases, and 10 bases lay in between. Germline CDR1 is MGHRA and CDR2 is YSYEKL. CDR3 length: 13 residues. CDR3 sequence reads: CASSPFNGYEQYF. CDR3 in DNA: TGCGCCAGCAGCCCGTTTAACGGCTACGAGCAGTACTTC.

The chain combines TRBV24-1 with TRBJ2-3; D uncertain. V was shortened by 2 bases and J by 6 bases, with 2 bases between the two germline ends. This CDR3 contains 11 residues. Germline values: CDR1 KGHDR, CDR2 SFDVKD. CDR3 sequence: CATSDSDTQYF. The CDR3 bases are TGTGCCACCAGTGATTCGGATACGCAGTATTTT.

The chain uses TRBV7-6 and TRBJ1-4, with D possibly matching TRBD1 (5 bases). This CDR3 comprises 15 residues. Trimming cost V 2 bases and J 8 bases, with 15 bases left between them. Germline values: CDR1 SGHVS, CDR2 FNYEAQ. The CDR3 protein is CASSLLGEGFEKLFF. The CDR3 region has the DNA TGTGCCAGCAGCTTATTAGGGGAGGGGTTCGAAAAACTGTTTTTT.